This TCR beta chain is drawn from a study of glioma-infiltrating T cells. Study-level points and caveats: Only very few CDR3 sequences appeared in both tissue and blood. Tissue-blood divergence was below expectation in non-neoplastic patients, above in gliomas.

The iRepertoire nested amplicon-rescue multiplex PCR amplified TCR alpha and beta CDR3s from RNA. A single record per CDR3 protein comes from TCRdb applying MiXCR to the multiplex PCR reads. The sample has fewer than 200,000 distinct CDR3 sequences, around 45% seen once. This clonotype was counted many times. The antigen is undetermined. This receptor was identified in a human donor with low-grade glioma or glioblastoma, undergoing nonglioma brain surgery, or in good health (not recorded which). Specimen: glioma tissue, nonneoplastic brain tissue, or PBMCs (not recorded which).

The CDR3 loop is CASKGQDNTF. As DNA, the CDR3 is TGTGCCAGCAAGGGACAGGATAACACCTTC. The chain employs TRBV2 and TRBJ1-2; 8 nucleotides agree with TRBD1. Germline V lookup: CDR1 SNHLY, CDR2 FYNNEI. The length of the CDR3 is 10 residues. V was clipped by 7 bases and J by 12 bases; unmatched bases: 4.